A single sample gave rise to the 21 T cell receptor beta chains below, sequenced in a study of low-dose radiotherapy and immunotherapy resistance in tumors. Time point noted: before trial treatment. Gene-specific TRAV and TRBV primers were used for first-strand cDNA, covering alpha and beta chains. A roughly 22-cycle PCR with a constant-region primer and V-primer adapter amplified TCRs. TCRdb re-analysed the reads in MiXCR, keeping a single row per CDR3 protein. Among tens of thousands of distinct CDR3 sequences listed, around 9.2% were seen once. The source was PBMCs, collected before treatment. Source of these receptors: a male donor with prostate cancer.

This clonotype appeared many times. The genes are TRBV27 and TRBJ2-7; D may be TRBD2 (10 bases). The germline CDR1 and CDR2 sequences are MNHEY and SMNVEV (reference sequence). This CDR3 contains 18 residues. The V end lost 4 bases, the J end lost 3 bases, and 25 bases lay between the germline ends. The CDR3 sequence is CASSWTGVTSGNYYEQYF. The CDR3 bases are TGTGCCAGCAGTTGGACAGGGGTTACTAGCGGGAACTACTACGAGCAGTACTTC.

At least ten counts were recorded for this clonotype. This chain uses TRBV7-9 with TRBJ2-3; D is uncertain. The germline gives CDR1 SEHNR, CDR2 FQNEAQ (reference sequence). The CDR3 length is 16 residues. V was trimmed by 10 bases and J by 4 bases, leaving 24 bases between them. The CDR3 loop is CATNQDGRSLPDTQYF. In DNA, the CDR3 is TGTGCCACCAACCAGGATGGCCGGTCCCTCCCAGATACGCAGTATTTT.

About this clonotype: This likely reflects a read error, since a far larger clone is one base away. V is TRBV28 and J is TRBJ1-5; maybe TRBD1 (5 bases). CDR1 is MDHEN, CDR2 SYDVKM, per germline. CDR3 length: 15 amino acids. The CDR3 here is CGSSAHWRGDQPQHF. The CDR3 DNA is TGTGGCAGCAGCGCTCACTGGAGAGGGGACCAGCCCCAGCATTTT.

This clonotype appeared many times. This chain connects TRBV19 to TRBJ2-7, with D possibly being TRBD2 (6 bases). Germline V gene data show CDR1 as LNHDA and CDR2 as SQIVND (reference sequence). Trimming took off 5 bases at V and 4 bases at J, with 18 bases between the two ends. The CDR3 consists of 15 residues. The CDR3 sequence is CASSPRSGGEYEQYF. CDR3 DNA: TGTGCCAGTAGTCCTCGATCCGGCGGGGAATACGAGCAGTACTTC.

This clonotype was recorded at least ten times. The V and J genes are TRBV12-3 or TRBV12-4 and TRBJ2-7; 12 positions agree with TRBD1. The CDR3 spans 13 residues. V gave up 6 bases and J gave up 5 bases; unmatched junction bases: 2. The CDR3 reads CASRGQGANEQYF. Written as DNA, the CDR3 is TGTGCCAGCAGGGGACAGGGGGCGAACGAGCAGTACTTC.

This clonotype was found many times. The chain employs TRBV7-8 and TRBJ1-5; no firm D call. The CDR3 totals 13 residues. Looked up from germline, CDR1 is SGHVS and CDR2 is FQNEAQ. V lost 8 bases and J 1 base, leaving 9 bases between the germline ends. This CDR3 is CASRRGSNQPQHF. The CDR3 nucleotides read TGTGCCAGCCGGCGCGGGAGCAATCAGCCCCAGCATTTT.

This clonotype was found many times. The rearrangement links TRBV7-8 to TRBJ2-7; 10 bases line up with TRBD2. Germline trimming cut 5 bases from V and 3 bases from J; bases unmatched to any gene: 7. CDR3 length: 15 residues. Germline CDR1 and CDR2: SGHVS and FQNEAQ. CDR3 sequence reads: CASSLQAGGHYEQYF. The CDR3 DNA follows: TGTGCCAGCAGCCTACAAGCGGGAGGGCACTACGAGCAGTACTTC.

This clonotype was seen ten or more times. The chain joins TRBV27 to TRBJ1-6; 9 nucleotides line up with TRBD1. V trimming: 6 bases; J trimming: 7 bases; junction bases outside the gene matches: 7. The germline V gene encodes CDR1 MNHEY and CDR2 SMNVEV (reference sequence). The CDR3 consists of 15 residues. CDR3 sequence reads: CASRGRTGENSPLHF. Here the CDR3 DNA reads TGTGCCAGCAGGGGTCGGACAGGGGAAAATTCACCCCTCCACTTT.

This clonotype was seen ten or more times. The rearrangement links TRBV7-9 to TRBJ2-7; 7 positions agree with TRBD2. The CDR3 is 16 amino acids. The germline gives CDR1 SEHNR, CDR2 FQNEAQ (reference sequence). J gave up 2 bases and V 5 bases, and 12 bases lay outside the gene matches. The CDR3 reads CASSPHRAGVPYEQYF. The DNA of the CDR3 is TGTGCCAGCAGCCCACATCGTGCGGGAGTCCCCTACGAGCAGTACTTC.

This clonotype appeared many times. The chain links TRBV4-2 to TRBJ1-6; D not certain. V dropped 0 bases and J dropped 8 bases, with 11 bases sitting between them. The CDR3 sequence is 15 residues long. Germline values: CDR1 LGHNA, CDR2 YNFKEQ. CDR3 nucleotide sequence: TGTGCCAGCAGCCAAGATCGGACCGGAGATTCACCCCTCCACTTT. Translation: CASSQDRTGDSPLHF.

This clonotype was detected ten times or more. A junction end diverges from the germline sequence, so it may reflect a read error. The chain combines TRBV6-2 or TRBV6-3 with TRBJ1-1; 7 bases fit TRBD1. The CDR3 covers 16 residues. Looked up from germline, CDR1 is MNHEY and CDR2 is SVGEGT. CDR3 coding DNA: TGTGCCAGCAGTTACGCTGTAGGGGGCTTGAAAACTGAAGCTTTCTTT. Its protein product is CASSYAVGGLKTEAFF.

This clonotype was seen at least ten times. This chain links TRBV20-1 with TRBJ2-5, with D possibly matching TRBD2 (6 bases). The length of the CDR3 is 15 residues. V dropped 0 bases and J dropped 1 base, with 12 bases sitting between them. Germline CDR1 reads DFQATT; CDR2 reads SNEGSKA (reference sequence). CDR3 in amino acids: CSARDGGTPQETQYF. The CDR3 DNA follows: TGCAGTGCTAGAGATGGGGGGACGCCCCAAGAGACCCAGTACTTC.

This clonotype was seen ten or more times. The rearrangement links TRBV7-2 to TRBJ2-5; possibly TRBD1 for D (6 bases). Germline V gene lookup returns CDR1 SGHTA and CDR2 FQGNSA. Between the trimmed V and J ends, which lost 5 bases and 5 bases, there was a span of 12 bases. CDR3 length: 13 residues. CDR3 sequence: CASSVGTRETQYF. CDR3 nucleotides: TGTGCCAGCAGCGTCGGGACACGGGAGACCCAGTACTTC.

This chain joins TRBV20-1 and TRBJ2-1; D assignment may be TRBD1 or TRBD2 (5 bases each). The CDR3 loop spans 17 amino acids. The V gene lost 5 bases and the J gene lost 7 bases, with 27 bases spanning the gap. CDR1 is DFQATT, CDR2 SNEGSKA, per germline (reference sequence). CDR3 sequence (DNA): TGCAGTGCTGACACGAGGGGAAGGGAGAGAGCTAGGAATGAGCAGTTCTTC. Residues: CSADTRGRERARNEQFF.

This clonotype has a count of ten or more. The gene calls are TRBV7-9 and TRBJ2-5; 8 bases are shared with TRBD2. This CDR3 contains 15 residues. Germline CDR1 reads SEHNR; CDR2 reads FQNEAQ (reference sequence). The junction had 3 bases not matched to a gene; V was cut back by 3 bases and J by 0 bases. The CDR3: CASSFDSGNQETQYF. CDR3 sequence (DNA): TGTGCCAGCAGCTTCGATAGCGGGAACCAAGAGACCCAGTACTTC.

The chain combines TRBV2 with TRBJ2-1, with D perhaps matching TRBD2 (5 bases). Germline V CDR1 and CDR2: SNHLY, FYNNEI. The CDR3 is 15 amino acids. The ends were cut back, 4 bases at V and 1 base at J, with 11 bases in the middle. The CDR3 protein is CASSVSTGSYNEQFF. The CDR3 DNA reads as TGTGCCAGCAGTGTATCTACGGGGTCCTACAATGAGCAGTTCTTC.

This clonotype was seen many times. The chain joins TRBV3-1 to TRBJ2-1, with 11 bases that match TRBD2. The CDR3 extends over 13 amino acids. Germline V lookup: CDR1 LGHDT, CDR2 YNNKEL (reference sequence). Trimming removed 7 bases from V and 9 bases from J; junction bases left unmatched: 5. CDR3 loop: CASTTSGSSEQFF. In DNA, the CDR3 is TGTGCCAGCACCACTAGCGGGAGTTCTGAGCAGTTCTTC.

At least ten counts were recorded for this clonotype. CDR3 amino acids: CASSLFARGFSTNEKLFF. The DNA of the CDR3 is TGTGCCAGCAGCCTCTTTGCCCGAGGCTTTTCAACTAATGAAAAACTGTTTTTT. V gene TRBV7-2 combines with J gene TRBJ1-4; no firm D call. Trimming shortened V by 5 bases and J by 0 bases, and 19 bases separated the two germline ends. Germline-derived CDR1 and CDR2 are SGHTA and FQGNSA. This CDR3 is 18 amino acids long.

With respect to this clonotype: It is likely a read error: a sequence one base away is far more abundant. V is TRBV26 and J is TRBJ2-3; TRBD1 is the table's D call and was not checked against the DNA. TRBV26 is a pseudogene segment. CDR3 size: 14 residues. The CDR3 is CASGRTGGTDTQYF. The CDR3 DNA reads TGTGCCAGCGGGAGGACAGGGGGCACAGATACGCAGTATTTT.

In its sample, this clonotype was seen many times. The junction departs from the called germline gene at one end, perhaps through a read error. J is TRBJ2-5 and V is TRBV28, with TRBD2 identical over 8 bases. The CDR3 has 20 residues. CDR1 is MDHEN, CDR2 SYDVKM, per germline. CDR3 in DNA: TGTGCCAGCAGTCTATCGACGGGACGGATAGCGGGGTCTACCCAAAAGACCCAGTACTTC. Encoded protein: CASSLSTGRIAGSTQKTQYF. The whole variable domain, filled in from reference TRBV28 and TRBJ2-5, reads DVKVTQSSRYLVKRTGEKVFLECVQDMDHENMFWYRQDPGLGLRLIYFSYDVKMKEKGDIPEGYSVSREKKERFSLILESASTNQTSMYLCASSLSTGRIAGSTQKTQYFGPGTRLLVL.

Many counts were recorded for this clonotype. The rearrangement links TRBV28 to TRBJ2-2; D gene uncertain. V was shortened by 2 bases and J by 5 bases, with 9 bases between the two germline ends. The CDR3 consists of 14 residues. Germline V gene lookup returns CDR1 MDHEN and CDR2 SYDVKM. This CDR3 is CASSLIRVTGELFF. Written as DNA, the CDR3 is TGTGCCAGCAGTTTAATAAGGGTTACCGGGGAGCTGTTTTTT.